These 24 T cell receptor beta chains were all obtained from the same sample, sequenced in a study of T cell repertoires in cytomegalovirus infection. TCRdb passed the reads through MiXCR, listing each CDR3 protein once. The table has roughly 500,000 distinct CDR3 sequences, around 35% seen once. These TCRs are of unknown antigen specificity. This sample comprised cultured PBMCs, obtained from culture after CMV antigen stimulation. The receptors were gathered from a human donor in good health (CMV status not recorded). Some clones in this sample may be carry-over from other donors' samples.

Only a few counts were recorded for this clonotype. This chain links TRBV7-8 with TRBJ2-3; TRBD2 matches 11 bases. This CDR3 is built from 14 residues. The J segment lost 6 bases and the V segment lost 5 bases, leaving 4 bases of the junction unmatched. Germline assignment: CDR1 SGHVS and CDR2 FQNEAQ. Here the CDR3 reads CASSRRTSGDTQYF. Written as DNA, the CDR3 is TGTGCCAGCAGCCGACGGACTAGCGGGGATACGCAGTATTTT.

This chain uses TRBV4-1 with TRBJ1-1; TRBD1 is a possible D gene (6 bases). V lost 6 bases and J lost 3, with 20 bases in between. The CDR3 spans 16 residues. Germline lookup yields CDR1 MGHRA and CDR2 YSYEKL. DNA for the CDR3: TGCGCCAGCAGACCAGGAGGGGGGATAAGAGACACTGAAGCTTTCTTT. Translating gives CASRPGGGIRDTEAFF.

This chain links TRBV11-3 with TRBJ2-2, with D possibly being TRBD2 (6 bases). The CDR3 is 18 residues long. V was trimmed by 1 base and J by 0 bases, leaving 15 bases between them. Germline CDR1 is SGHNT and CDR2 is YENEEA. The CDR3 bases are TGTGCCAGCAGCTTAGCCGGCTTAGCGGAGACGAACACCGGGGAGCTGTTTTTT. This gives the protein CASSLAGLAETNTGELFF.

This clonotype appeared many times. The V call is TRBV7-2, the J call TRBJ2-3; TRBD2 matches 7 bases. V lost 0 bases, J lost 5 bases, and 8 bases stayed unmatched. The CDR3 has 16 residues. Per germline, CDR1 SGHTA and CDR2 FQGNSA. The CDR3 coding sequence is TGTGCCAGCAGCTTAGCCGCGACTAGCCCCGGAGATACGCAGTATTTT. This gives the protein CASSLAATSPGDTQYF.

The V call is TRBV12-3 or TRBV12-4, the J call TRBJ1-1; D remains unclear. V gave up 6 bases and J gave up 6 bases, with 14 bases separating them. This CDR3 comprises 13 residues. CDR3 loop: CASSRTSTPEAFF. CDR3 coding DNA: TGTGCCAGCAGCCGTACATCGACACCTGAAGCTTTCTTT.

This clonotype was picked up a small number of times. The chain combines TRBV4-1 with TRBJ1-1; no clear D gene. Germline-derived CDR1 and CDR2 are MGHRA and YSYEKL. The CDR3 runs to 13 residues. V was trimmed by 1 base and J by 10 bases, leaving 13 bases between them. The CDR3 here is CASSQAMGKVAFF. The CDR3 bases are TGCGCCAGCAGCCAAGCTATGGGGAAGGTAGCTTTCTTT.

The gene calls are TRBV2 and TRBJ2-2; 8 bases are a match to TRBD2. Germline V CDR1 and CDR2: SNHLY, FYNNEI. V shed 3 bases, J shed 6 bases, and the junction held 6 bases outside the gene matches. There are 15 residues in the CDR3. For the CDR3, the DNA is TGTGCCAGCAGTGATCCCGGGAGGGTTCCCGGGGAGCTGTTTTTT. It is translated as CASSDPGRVPGELFF.

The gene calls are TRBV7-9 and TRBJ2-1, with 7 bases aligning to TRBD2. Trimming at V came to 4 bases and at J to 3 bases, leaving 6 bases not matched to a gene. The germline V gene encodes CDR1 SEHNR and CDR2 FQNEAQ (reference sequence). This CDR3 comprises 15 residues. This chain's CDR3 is CASSSIGLDYNEQFF. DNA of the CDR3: TGTGCCAGCAGCTCCATTGGACTAGACTACAATGAGCAGTTCTTC.

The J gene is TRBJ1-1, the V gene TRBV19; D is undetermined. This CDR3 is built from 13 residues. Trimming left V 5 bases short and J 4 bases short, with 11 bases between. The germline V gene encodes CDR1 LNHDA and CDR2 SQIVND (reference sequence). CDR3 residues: CASSGSTFTEAFF. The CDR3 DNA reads TGTGCCAGTAGTGGCAGCACTTTCACTGAAGCTTTCTTT.

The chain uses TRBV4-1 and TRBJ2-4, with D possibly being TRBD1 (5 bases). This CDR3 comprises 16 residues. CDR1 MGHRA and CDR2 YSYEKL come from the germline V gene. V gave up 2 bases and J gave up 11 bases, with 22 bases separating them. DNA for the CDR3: TGCGCCAGCAGCCAACAAGGTCAATCAGGGTTCGGCCTTCAGTACTTC. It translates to CASSQQGQSGFGLQYF.

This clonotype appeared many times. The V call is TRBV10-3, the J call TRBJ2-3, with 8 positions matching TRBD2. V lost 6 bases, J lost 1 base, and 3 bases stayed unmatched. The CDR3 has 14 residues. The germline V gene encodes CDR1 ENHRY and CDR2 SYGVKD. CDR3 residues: CAISLTSGTDTQYF. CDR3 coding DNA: TGTGCCATCAGCCTGACTAGCGGCACAGATACGCAGTATTTT.

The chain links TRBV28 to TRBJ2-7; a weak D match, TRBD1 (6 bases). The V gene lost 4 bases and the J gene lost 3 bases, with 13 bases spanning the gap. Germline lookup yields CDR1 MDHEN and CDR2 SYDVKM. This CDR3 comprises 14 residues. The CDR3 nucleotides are TGTGCCAGCAGTTCCCGGGACAAAGACTACGAGCAGTACTTC. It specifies CASSSRDKDYEQYF.

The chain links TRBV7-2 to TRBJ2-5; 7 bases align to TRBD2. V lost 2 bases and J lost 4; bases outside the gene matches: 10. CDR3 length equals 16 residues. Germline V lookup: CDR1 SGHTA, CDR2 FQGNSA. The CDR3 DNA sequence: TGTGCCAGCAGCTTATCTTTAGCGGGCGGGGGAGAGACCCAGTACTTC. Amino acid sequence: CASSLSLAGGGETQYF.

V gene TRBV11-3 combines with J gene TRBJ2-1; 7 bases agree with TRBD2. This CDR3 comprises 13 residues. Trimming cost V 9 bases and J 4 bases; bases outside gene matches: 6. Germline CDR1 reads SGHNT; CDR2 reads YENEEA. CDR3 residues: CASGRGGYNEQFF. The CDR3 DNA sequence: TGTGCCAGTGGGAGGGGTGGGTACAATGAGCAGTTCTTC.

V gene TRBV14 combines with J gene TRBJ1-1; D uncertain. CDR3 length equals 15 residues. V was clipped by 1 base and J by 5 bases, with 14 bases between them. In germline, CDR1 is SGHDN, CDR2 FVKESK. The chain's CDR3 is CASSQVAALGTEAFF. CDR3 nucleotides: TGTGCCAGCAGCCAAGTGGCAGCCCTTGGGACTGAAGCTTTCTTT.

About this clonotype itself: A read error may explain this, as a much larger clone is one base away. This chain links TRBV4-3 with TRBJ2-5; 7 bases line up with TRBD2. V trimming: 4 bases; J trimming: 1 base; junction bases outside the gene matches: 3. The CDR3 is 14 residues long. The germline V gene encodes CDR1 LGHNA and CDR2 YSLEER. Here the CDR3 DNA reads TGCGCCAGCAGCCTCGGGGAGGGCCAAGAGACCCAGTACTTC. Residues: CASSLGEGQETQYF.

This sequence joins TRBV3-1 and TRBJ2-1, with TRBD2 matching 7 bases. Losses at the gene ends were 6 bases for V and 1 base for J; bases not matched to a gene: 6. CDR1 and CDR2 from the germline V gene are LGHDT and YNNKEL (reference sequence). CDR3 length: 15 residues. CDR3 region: CASSRLARSYNEQFF. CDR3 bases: TGTGCCAGCAGTCGACTAGCAAGATCCTACAATGAGCAGTTCTTC.

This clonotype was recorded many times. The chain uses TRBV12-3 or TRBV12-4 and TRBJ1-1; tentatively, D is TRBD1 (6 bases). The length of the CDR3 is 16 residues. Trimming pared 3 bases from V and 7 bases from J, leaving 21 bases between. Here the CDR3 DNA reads TGTGCCAGCAGTTTGTACAGGGAGAGAAAAAGGATTGAAGCTTTCTTT. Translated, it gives CASSLYRERKRIEAFF.

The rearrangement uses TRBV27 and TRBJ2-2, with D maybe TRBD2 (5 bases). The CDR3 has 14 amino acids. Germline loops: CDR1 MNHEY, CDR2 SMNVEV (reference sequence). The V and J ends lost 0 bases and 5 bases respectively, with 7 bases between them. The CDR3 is CASSLSPGTGELFF. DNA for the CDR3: TGTGCCAGCAGTTTATCGCCGGGGACCGGGGAGCTGTTTTTT.

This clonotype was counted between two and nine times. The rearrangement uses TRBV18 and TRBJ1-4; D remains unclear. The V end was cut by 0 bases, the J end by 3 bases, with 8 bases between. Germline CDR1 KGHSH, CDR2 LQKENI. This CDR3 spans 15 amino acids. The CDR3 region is CASSPPAVSNEKLFF. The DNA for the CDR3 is TGTGCCAGCTCACCACCGGCAGTGTCTAATGAAAAACTGTTTTTT.

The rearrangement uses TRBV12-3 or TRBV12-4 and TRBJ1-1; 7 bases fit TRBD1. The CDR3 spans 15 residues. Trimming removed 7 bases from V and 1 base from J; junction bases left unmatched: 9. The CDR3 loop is CASTRGGQSNTEAFF. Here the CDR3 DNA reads TGTGCCAGCACCCGAGGGGGACAGTCGAACACTGAAGCTTTCTTT.

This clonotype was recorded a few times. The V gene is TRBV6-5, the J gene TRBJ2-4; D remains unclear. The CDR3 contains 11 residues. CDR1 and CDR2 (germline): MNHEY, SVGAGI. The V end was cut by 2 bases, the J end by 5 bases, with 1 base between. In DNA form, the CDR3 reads TGTGCCAGCAGTTACCAAAACATTCAGTACTTC. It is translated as CASSYQNIQYF.

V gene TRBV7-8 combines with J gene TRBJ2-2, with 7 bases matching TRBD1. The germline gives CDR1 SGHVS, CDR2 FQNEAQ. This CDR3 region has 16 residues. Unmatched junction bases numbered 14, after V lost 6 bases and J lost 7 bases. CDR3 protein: CASRKGTASRSGELFF. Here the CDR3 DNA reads TGTGCCAGCAGGAAAGGGACAGCCTCAAGGAGCGGGGAGCTGTTTTTT.

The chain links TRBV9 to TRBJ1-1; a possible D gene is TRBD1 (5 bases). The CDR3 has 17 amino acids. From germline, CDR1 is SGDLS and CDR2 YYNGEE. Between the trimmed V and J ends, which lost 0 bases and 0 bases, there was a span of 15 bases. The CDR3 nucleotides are TGTGCCAGCAGCGTAGCTACGGTTGGGGGATTGAACACTGAAGCTTTCTTT. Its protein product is CASSVATVGGLNTEAFF.